The rows below give T cell receptor beta chains drawn from one sample of a study of blood T cell repertoires in COVID-19. Profiling relied on immunoSEQ multiplex PCR, and the TCRdb table lists in-frame clones only, not all of them. The table includes under 130,000 clones, roughly 79% detected once. Sequenced: peripheral blood. The source of these receptors is a woman aged 65 to 85 with acute or convalescent COVID-19. CDR3s include the opening cysteine and the closing phenylalanine or tryptophan.

V gene	J gene	CDR3 protein
TRBV4-3	TRBJ1-6	CASSPSDRINSPLHF
TRBV30	TRBJ2-3	CAWSAKDFTDTQYF
TRBV3-1/TRBV3-2	TRBJ2-7	CASPQVNRGYEQYF
TRBV6-2/TRBV6-3	TRBJ1-2	CASSYGTVLGGYTF
TRBV7-9	TRBJ2-2	CASSPPGTGAGELFF
TRBV18	TRBJ1-3	CASSPRGQGNSGNTIYF
TRBV15	TRBJ1-3	CATSRDRGRGNGNTIYF
TRBV9	TRBJ1-1	CASSVVSSMNTEAFF
TRBV19	TRBJ1-2	CASSTSGTPTGDSNYGYTF
TRBV7-9	TRBJ1-5	CASSLVTGGGNQPQHF
TRBV6-6	TRBJ1-6	CASSPDRVNSPLHF
TRBV6-5	TRBJ1-1	CASSWIQSGAVEAFF
TRBV18	TRBJ2-1	CASSPPTSGWNEQFF
TRBV7-9	TRBJ1-2	CASSFGGGAYGYTF
TRBV4-1	TRBJ1-1	CASSQVFSNTEAFF
TRBV7-9	TRBJ1-3	CASSLHTPGGGNTIYF
TRBV30	TRBJ1-4	CAWYRATNEKLFF
TRBV7-2	TRBJ1-2	CASSLEQGRVNGYTF
TRBV30	TRBJ2-5	CAWSVAGVWETQYF
TRBV2	TRBJ2-2	CASSGDRFTGELFF
TRBV20-1	TRBJ2-7	CSALRTVQYF
TRBV19	TRBJ1-2	CASSMWSQADYGYTF
TRBV2	TRBJ2-1	CASSEGGRSYNEQFF
TRBV6-2/TRBV6-3	TRBJ1-3	CASSRTAHSGNTIYF
TRBV3-1/TRBV3-2	TRBJ1-1	CASSQDVGHTNTEAFF
TRBV3-1/TRBV3-2	TRBJ1-3	CASRSQGNTIYF
TRBV2	TRBJ1-1	CASSEQGTEAFF
TRBV15	TRBJ1-2	CATGNSDRDYGYTF
TRBV6-2/TRBV6-3	TRBJ2-1	CASSTGTSGYSYNEQFF
TRBV27	TRBJ1-2	CASSLDPQISYTF
TRBV7-9	TRBJ2-2	CASSRRLVSSTGELFF
TRBV18	TRBJ1-2	CASSADGGYGYTF
TRBV19	TRBJ1-1	CASSIYGTGHTEAFF
TRBV28	TRBJ2-5	CASSLGGDGKQETQYF
TRBV19	TRBJ1-2	CASGHNYGYTF
TRBV9	TRBJ1-1	CASSFGTRDTEAFF
TRBV11-2	TRBJ2-3	CASSTTLRVAGRTDTQYF
TRBV5-4	TRBJ2-2	CASSAPSRGLTGELFF
TRBV4-3	TRBJ2-2	CASSQLTGGFTGELFF
TRBV29-1	TRBJ1-4	CSVGQQGLEKLFF
TRBV11-3	TRBJ1-4	CASSEGRHKNEKLFF
TRBV9	TRBJ2-5	CASSIGPGQETQYF
TRBV23-1	TRBJ1-4	CASSLGQGFVNEKLFF
TRBV30	TRBJ1-6	CAWSLGGQAGYSPLHF
TRBV6-2/TRBV6-3	TRBJ2-1	CASTPDWGHYNEQFF
TRBV19	TRBJ1-3	CASSPHSSSGNTIYF
TRBV27	TRBJ2-3	CASSFSFGLAQGGDTQYF
TRBV12-3/TRBV12-4	TRBJ1-1	CASRGDSTEAFF
TRBV12-3/TRBV12-4	TRBJ2-7	CASSSQGYEQYF
TRBV5-4	TRBJ2-7	CASSLGAGSPYEQYF
TRBV11-2	TRBJ1-3	CASSPRRTEGNTIYF
TRBV4-2	TRBJ1-1	CASSQVQGAGMNTEAFF
TRBV9	TRBJ1-1	CASSVRQGGTEAFF
TRBV28	TRBJ2-5	CASSLWGGETQYF
TRBV5-1	TRBJ1-5	CASSWGQSYSNQPQHF
TRBV7-9	TRBJ2-3	CASSFLTTWGTDTQYF
TRBV6-6	TRBJ1-6	CASSYSPGLRGSPLHF
TRBV5-8	TRBJ2-7	CASRRAAEQYF
TRBV5-6	TRBJ1-4	CASSLNQALATNEKLFF
TRBV12-3/TRBV12-4	TRBJ1-1	CASSDRAAVEAFF